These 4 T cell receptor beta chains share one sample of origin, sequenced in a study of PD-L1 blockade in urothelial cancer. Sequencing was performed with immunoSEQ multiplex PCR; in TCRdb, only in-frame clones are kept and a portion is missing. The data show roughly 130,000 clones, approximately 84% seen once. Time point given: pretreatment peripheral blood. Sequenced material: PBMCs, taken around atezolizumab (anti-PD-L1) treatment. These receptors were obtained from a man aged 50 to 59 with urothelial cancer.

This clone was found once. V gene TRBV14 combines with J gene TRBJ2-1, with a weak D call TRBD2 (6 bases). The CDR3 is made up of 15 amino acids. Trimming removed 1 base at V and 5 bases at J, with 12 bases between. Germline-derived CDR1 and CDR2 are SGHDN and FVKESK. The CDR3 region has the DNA TGTGCCAGCAGCCAAGGCAAGCGGGCCGACAATGAGCAGTTCTTC. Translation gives CASSQGKRADNEQFF.

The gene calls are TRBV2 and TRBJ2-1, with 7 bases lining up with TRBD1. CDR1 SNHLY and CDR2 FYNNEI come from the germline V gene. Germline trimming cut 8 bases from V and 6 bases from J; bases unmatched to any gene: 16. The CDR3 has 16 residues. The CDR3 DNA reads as TGTGCCAGCCCCAGGGGGACCATCCACAAGGGCAATGAGCAGTTCTTC. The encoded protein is CASPRGTIHKGNEQFF.

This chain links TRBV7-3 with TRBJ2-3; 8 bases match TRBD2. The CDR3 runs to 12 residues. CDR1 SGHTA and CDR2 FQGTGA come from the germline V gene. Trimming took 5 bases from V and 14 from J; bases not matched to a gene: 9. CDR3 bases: TGTGCCAGCAGCGAGGGACTAGACAATTTGTATTTT. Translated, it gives CASSEGLDNLYF.

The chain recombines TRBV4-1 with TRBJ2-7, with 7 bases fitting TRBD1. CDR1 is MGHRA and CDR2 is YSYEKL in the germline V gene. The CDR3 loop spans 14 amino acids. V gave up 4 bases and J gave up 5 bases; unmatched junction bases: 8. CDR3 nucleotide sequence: TGCGCCAGCAGCCTGATGACAGGGCTCGACGAGCAGTACTTC. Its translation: CASSLMTGLDEQYF.